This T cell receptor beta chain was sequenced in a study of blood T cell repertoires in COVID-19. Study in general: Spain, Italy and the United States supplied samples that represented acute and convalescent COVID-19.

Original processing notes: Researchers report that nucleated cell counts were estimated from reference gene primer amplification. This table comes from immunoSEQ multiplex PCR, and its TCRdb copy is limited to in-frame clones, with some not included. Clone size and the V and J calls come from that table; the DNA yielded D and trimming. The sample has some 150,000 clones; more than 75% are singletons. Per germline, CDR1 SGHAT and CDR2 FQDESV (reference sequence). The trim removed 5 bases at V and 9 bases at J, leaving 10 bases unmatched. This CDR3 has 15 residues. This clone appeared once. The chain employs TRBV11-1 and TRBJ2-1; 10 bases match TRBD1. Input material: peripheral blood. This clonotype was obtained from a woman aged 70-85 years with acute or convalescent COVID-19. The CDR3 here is CASSTRQGAVSEQFF. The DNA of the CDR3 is TGTGCCAGCAGCACGCGACAGGGGGCTGTGAGTGAGCAGTTCTTC.